Here is one TCR beta chain with its context. CDR3 size: 17 residues. CDR1 and CDR2 from the germline V gene are MDHEN and SYDVKM. V lost 5 bases, J lost 4 bases, and 10 bases stayed unmatched. This entry belongs to a study of blood T cell repertoires in COVID-19. Turning to the study itself: T cells, B-cell-depleted T cells, or PBMCs provided the cDNA or gDNA that served as material.

This table comes from immunoSEQ multiplex PCR, and its TCRdb copy is limited to in-frame clones, with some not included. The sample records approximately 490,000 clones, about 85% being singletons. V is TRBV28 and J is TRBJ2-5; 13 bases are shared with TRBD2. The receptor's source is a woman between 18 and 29 years old who had recovered from COVID-19. The source material was PBMCs or T cells enriched from blood (not recorded which). CDR3 region: CASSPTSGGAFRETQYF. DNA for the CDR3: TGTGCCAGCAGTCCCACTAGCGGGGGGGCGTTCCGAGAGACCCAGTACTTC.